The 21 T cell receptor beta chains below were found in one sample sequenced in a study of T cells expressing NK-cell markers. For each CDR3 protein, TCRdb gives one entry from its re-call of the 5' RACE reads, without DNA. The sample's table shows about 260,000 distinct CDR3 sequences. Source material: blood T cells: a sorted CD56 or NKG2C T cell subset, CD4+ or CD8+ T cells, or bulk PBMC T cells (not recorded which). All receptors come from a woman between 18 and 75 years old in good health.

V gene TRBV7-2 combines with J gene TRBJ1-5; TCRdb proposes TRBD1, but this gene call is untestable without DNA. Germline V gives CDR1 SGHTA, CDR2 FQGNSA. This CDR3 has 16 residues. CDR3 residues: CASSPRAGTGNQPQHF.

The rearrangement joins TRBV18 to TRBJ2-5. Germline-derived CDR1 and CDR2 are KGHSH and LQKENI. The CDR3 is made up of 15 amino acids. The CDR3 sequence: CASSPHVRSGETQYF.

This chain uses TRBV5-5 with TRBJ2-1. The germline CDR1 and CDR2 sequences are SGHKS and YYEKEE (reference sequence). This CDR3 has 15 residues. The CDR3: CASSLSDRYYNEQFF.

The chain joins TRBV12-3 or TRBV12-4 to TRBJ1-2. CDR3 length equals 11 residues. The CDR3 here is CASGALYGYTF.

The chain is built from TRBV15 and TRBJ1-2; TCRdb outputs TRBD1, but without DNA this stays unchecked. The CDR3 runs 16 residues. Germline-derived CDR1 and CDR2 are LNHNV and YYDKDF (reference sequence). The CDR3 here is CATRNRGRTSGYGYTF.

The chain uses TRBV12-3 or TRBV12-4 and TRBJ2-1. This CDR3 region has 17 residues. Here the CDR3 reads CASSRITLQRGNNEQFF.

The chain uses TRBV29-1 and TRBJ2-1; TCRdb selects TRBD1, and the lack of DNA leaves this call unchecked. Germline CDR1 reads SQVTM; CDR2 reads ANQGSEA. This CDR3 spans 14 amino acids. The CDR3: CSVKVRGMDNEQFF.

This chain links TRBV5-5 with TRBJ2-5; there is no DNA to check the TCRdb D call of TRBD1. The CDR3 is 14 amino acids. Germline loops: CDR1 SGHKS, CDR2 YYEKEE (reference sequence). The CDR3 reads CASSLASGGETQYF. The full variable domain, its missing parts supplied by reference TRBV5-5 and TRBJ2-5, is DAGVTQSPTHLIKTRGQQVTLRCSPISGHKSVSWYQQVLGQGPQFIFQYYEKEERGRGNFPDRFSARQFPNYSSELNVNALLLGDSALYLCASSLASGGETQYFGPGTRLLVL.

This chain joins TRBV12-3 or TRBV12-4 and TRBJ2-1. This CDR3 has 15 amino acids. CDR3 sequence reads: CASIQWGGSYNEQFF.

The chain uses TRBV28 and TRBJ2-7. This CDR3 has 11 amino acids. The germline gives CDR1 MDHEN, CDR2 SYDVKM. CDR3 residues: CASSGLYEQYF.

The chain couples TRBV5-1 to TRBJ2-7; as DNA is missing, the TRBD1 call by TCRdb cannot be tested. Germline V gives CDR1 SGHRS, CDR2 YFSETQ. The CDR3 runs to 14 residues. This CDR3 is CASSADSPSYEQYF.

The rearrangement uses TRBV5-4 and TRBJ2-1; TCRdb's D call, TRBD1, is unchecked because there is no DNA. The germline gives CDR1 SGHNT, CDR2 YYREEE (reference sequence). The CDR3 covers 15 residues. This CDR3 is CASSEGQMLYNEQFF.

This sequence joins TRBV9 and TRBJ2-1; with no DNA, the TCRdb D assignment of TRBD2 cannot be verified. There are 16 residues in the CDR3. CDR1 SGDLS and CDR2 YYNGEE come from the germline V gene. The CDR3 protein is CASSQAGTSGRHEQFF.

The V gene is TRBV21-1, the J gene TRBJ2-5; TCRdb returns TRBD1, unconfirmable since there is no DNA. TRBV21-1 is noted as a pseudogene. The CDR3 has 14 residues. This CDR3 reads CASSQDRGRETQYF.

The CDR3 reads CASSPFMSDRAYQETQYF. The rearrangement links TRBV18 to TRBJ2-5; TCRdb's assignment of TRBD1 cannot be checked, as there is no DNA. Per the germline V gene, CDR1 is KGHSH and CDR2 is LQKENI. The CDR3 contains 18 residues.

The chain carries TRBV18 and TRBJ2-5; TCRdb indicates TRBD1, and absent DNA this call remains unverified. The CDR3 is made up of 13 amino acids. Germline lookup yields CDR1 KGHSH and CDR2 LQKENI. The CDR3: CASSPRGSETQYF.

The chain joins TRBV4-3 to TRBJ2-1. CDR3 length: 16 amino acids. Germline CDR1 and CDR2: LGHNA and YSLEER. CDR3 sequence: CASSQDLVGSYNEQFF.

This sequence joins TRBV18 and TRBJ2-1. The CDR3 consists of 15 residues. CDR1 and CDR2 from the germline V gene are KGHSH and LQKENI. This CDR3 reads CASSPSSAALNEQFF.

This chain joins TRBV29-1 and TRBJ2-5; TCRdb's D gene call, TRBD1, goes unchecked for lack of DNA. Looked up from germline, CDR1 is SQVTM and CDR2 is ANQGSEA. The CDR3 spans 11 residues. The CDR3: CSAGGQWTQYF. The full variable domain, its missing parts supplied by reference TRBV29-1 and TRBJ2-5, is SAVISQKPSRDICQRGTSLTIQCQVDSQVTMMFWYRQQPGQSLTLIATANQGSEATYESGFVIDKFPISRPNLTFSTLTVSNMSPEDSSIYLCSAGGQWTQYFGPGTRLLVL.

The chain links TRBV5-5 to TRBJ1-2. The germline gives CDR1 SGHKS, CDR2 YYEKEE (reference sequence). The CDR3 spans 13 residues. The CDR3 loop is CASTSAGLYGYTF.

The rearrangement joins TRBV25-1 to TRBJ2-2; TCRdb calls TRBD1, which cannot be checked without DNA. This CDR3 region has 15 residues. Germline values: CDR1 MGHDK, CDR2 SYGVNS. This chain's CDR3 is CASSRTRTGSGELFF.